These T cell receptor beta chains were read from a single sample in a study of T cells in Graves' hyperthyroidism and ophthalmopathy. TCRdb reanalysed the multiplex PCR reads using MiXCR and keeps one entry per CDR3 protein. The sample records about 400,000 distinct CDR3 sequences, 15% to 19% being singletons. Sequences were obtained from blood. The origin of the receptors is a woman aged 18-29 years with Graves' hyperthyroidism that later progressed to Graves' ophthalmopathy. CDR3s include the opening cysteine and the closing phenylalanine or tryptophan. D genes are given only for firm matches. Rows give clone size only sometimes, using once, few, many, or a class for an expanded clone.

clone_size v_call d_call cdr3_aa
few TRBV27 NA CASSLGTEQYF
many TRBV18 NA CASSPEGVNEKLFF
NA TRBV10-3 NA CAISESDATGRGYTF
many TRBV2 NA CASKDEKLFF
NA TRBV2 NA CASSVLEPSGAFF
many TRBV11-2 NA CASSPRGGENEKLFF
many TRBV12-3/TRBV12-4 NA CASSLGGAYYGYTF
many TRBV5-1 NA CASSLDDSRGTDTQYF
many TRBV2 NA CASRYGGHPQETQYF
NA TRBV20-1 TRBD2 CRAEKTSGVYNEQFF
few TRBV3-1 NA CASSQGKATSGNTIYF
NA TRBV6-5 TRBD1 CASSYSTGIYEQYF
NA TRBV5-4 NA CASSLAPSYEQYF
few TRBV7-2 NA CASSLVGNSYNSPLHF
many TRBV3-1 NA CASSQDPVRGELFF
NA TRBV4-1 NA CASSQEGHPYSNQPQHF
many TRBV20-1 TRBD1 CSAQGALGNQPQHF
NA TRBV5-6 NA CASSLAGIEETQYF
NA TRBV4-3 NA CASSQDYLSGANVLTF
many TRBV29-1 TRBD2 CSVEATSGGPLYNEQFF
NA TRBV5-1 TRBD1 CASEQGAGETQYF
many TRBV5-1 NA CASSLELMNTEAFF
many TRBV6-5 NA CASSYSLMDSYEQYF
NA TRBV6-2/TRBV6-3 NA CASSYRRYGNQPQHF
many TRBV28 NA CASSPGAGTYGYTF
NA TRBV13 NA CASSLGAYPNYGYTF
many TRBV12-3/TRBV12-4 TRBD2 CASRPGLAAHNEQFF
few TRBV7-3 TRBD2 CASSSGLAGQTDTQYF
many TRBV28 NA CASSGINSPLHF
many TRBV6-1 NA CASRPGGQEAYEQYF
few TRBV29-1 NA CSVERNPGELFF
many TRBV7-9 NA CASSLGARVGGVSPLHF
NA TRBV27 NA CASRVVAGAVGGYTF
NA TRBV19 NA CASSIFSRTGEQYF
few TRBV28 TRBD1 CASSEPGQTSPKDEQYF
many TRBV3-1 NA CASSQGGGVQYF
many TRBV7-2 TRBD1 CASSTGQASTLHF